Sequencing of this T cell receptor (beta chain) was carried out in a study of blood T cell repertoires in COVID-19. Study as a whole: PBMCs, B-cell-depleted T cells, or T cells provided the cDNA or gDNA that made up the material.

Original methodology: Nucleated cell number was recorded as an estimate derived from reference gene primer amplification. Generated by immunoSEQ multiplex PCR, the TCRdb table keeps only in-frame clones and is missing some. V and J calls and clone size are given by that table; D and trimming were obtained from the DNA. The table records about 220,000 clones, around 83% of them present only once. The CDR3 totals 15 residues. Germline CDR1 and CDR2: MGHRA and YSYEKL. With V trimmed by 6 bases and J by 7 bases, 8 bases remained unmatched. The sequence came from a man between 45 and 60 years old who had recovered from COVID-19. The material sequenced was peripheral blood. The V and J genes are TRBV4-1 and TRBJ1-4; 10 bases match TRBD1. CDR3 coding DNA: TGCGCCAGCAGGGCGGGGACAGGGGAGTTTGAAAAACTGTTTTTT. This codes for CASRAGTGEFEKLFF.